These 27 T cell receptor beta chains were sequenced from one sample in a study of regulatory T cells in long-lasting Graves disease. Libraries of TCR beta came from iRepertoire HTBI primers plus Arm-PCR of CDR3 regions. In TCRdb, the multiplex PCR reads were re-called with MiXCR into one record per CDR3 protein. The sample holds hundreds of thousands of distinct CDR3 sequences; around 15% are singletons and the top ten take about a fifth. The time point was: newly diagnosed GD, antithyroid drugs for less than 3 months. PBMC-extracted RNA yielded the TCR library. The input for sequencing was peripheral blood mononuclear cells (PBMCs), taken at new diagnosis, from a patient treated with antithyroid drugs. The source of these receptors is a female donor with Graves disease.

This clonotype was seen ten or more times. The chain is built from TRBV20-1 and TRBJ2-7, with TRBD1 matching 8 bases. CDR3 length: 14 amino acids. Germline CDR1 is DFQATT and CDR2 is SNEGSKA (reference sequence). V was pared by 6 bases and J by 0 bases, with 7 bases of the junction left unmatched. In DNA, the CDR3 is TGCAGTGCGCCCGACAGGGGAAGCTCCTACGAGCAGTACTTC. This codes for CSAPDRGSSYEQYF.

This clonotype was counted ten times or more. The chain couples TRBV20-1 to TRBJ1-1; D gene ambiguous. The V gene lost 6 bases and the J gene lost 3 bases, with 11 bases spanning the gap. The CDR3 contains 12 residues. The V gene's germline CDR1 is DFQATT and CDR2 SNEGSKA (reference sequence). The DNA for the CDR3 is TGCAGTGCCTCTCGAGGGTACACTGAAGCTTTCTTT. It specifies CSASRGYTEAFF.

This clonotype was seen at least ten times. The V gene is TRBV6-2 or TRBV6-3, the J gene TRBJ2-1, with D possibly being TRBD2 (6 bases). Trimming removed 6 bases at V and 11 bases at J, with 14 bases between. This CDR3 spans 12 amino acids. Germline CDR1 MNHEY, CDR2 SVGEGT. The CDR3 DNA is TGTGCCAGCAGCGAAACCGCGGGACAGCAGTTCTTC. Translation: CASSETAGQQFF.

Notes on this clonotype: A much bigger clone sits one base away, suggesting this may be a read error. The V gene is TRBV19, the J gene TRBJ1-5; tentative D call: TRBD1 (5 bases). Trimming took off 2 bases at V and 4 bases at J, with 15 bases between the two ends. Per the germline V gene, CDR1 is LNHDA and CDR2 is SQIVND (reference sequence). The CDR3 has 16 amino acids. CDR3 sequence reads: CASSINQGTANQPQHF. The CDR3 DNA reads TGTGCCAGTAGTATAAATCAAGGGACGGCAAATCAGCCCCAGCATTTT.

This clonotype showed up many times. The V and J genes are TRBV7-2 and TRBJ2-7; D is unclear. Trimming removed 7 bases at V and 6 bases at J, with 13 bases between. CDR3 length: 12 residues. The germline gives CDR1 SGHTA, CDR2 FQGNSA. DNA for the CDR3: TGTGCCAGCACCCTTGCCCCCTCCGAGCAGTACTTC. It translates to CASTLAPSEQYF.

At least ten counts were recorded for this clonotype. This CDR3 reads CASRAEGNEQYF. CDR3 in DNA: TGTGCCAGCAGAGCCGAGGGTAACGAGCAGTACTTC. The chain links TRBV12-3 or TRBV12-4 to TRBJ2-7; a possible D gene is TRBD2 (5 bases). This CDR3 has 12 amino acids. Between the trimmed V and J ends, which lost 6 bases and 5 bases, there was a span of 11 bases.

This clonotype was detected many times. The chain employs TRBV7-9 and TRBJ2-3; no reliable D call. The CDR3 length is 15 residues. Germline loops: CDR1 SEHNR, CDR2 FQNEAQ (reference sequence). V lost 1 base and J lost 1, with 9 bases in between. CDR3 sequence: CASSLVEQGTDTQYF. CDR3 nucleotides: TGTGCCAGCAGCTTAGTGGAGCAGGGCACAGATACGCAGTATTTT.

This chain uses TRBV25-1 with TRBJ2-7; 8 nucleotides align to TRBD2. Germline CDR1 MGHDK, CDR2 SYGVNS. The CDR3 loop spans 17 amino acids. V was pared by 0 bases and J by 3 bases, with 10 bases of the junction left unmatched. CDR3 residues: CASSEYPKTAGGYEQYF. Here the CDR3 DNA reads TGTGCCAGCAGTGAATATCCGAAGACGGCGGGGGGCTACGAGCAGTACTTC.

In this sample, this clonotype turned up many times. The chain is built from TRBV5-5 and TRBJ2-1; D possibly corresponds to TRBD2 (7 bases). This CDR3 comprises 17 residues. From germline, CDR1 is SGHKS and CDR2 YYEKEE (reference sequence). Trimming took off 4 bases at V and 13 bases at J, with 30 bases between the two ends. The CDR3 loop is CASSLGLPGTGRGVQFF. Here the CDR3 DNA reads TGTGCCAGCAGCCTGGGCCTCCCGGGAACAGGGAGGGGGGTTCAGTTCTTC.

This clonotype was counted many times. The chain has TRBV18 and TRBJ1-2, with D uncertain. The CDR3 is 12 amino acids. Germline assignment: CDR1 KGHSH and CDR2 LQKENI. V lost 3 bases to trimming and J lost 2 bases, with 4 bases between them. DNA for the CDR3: TGTGCCAGCTCACCGGTAAACTATGGCTACACCTTC. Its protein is CASSPVNYGYTF.

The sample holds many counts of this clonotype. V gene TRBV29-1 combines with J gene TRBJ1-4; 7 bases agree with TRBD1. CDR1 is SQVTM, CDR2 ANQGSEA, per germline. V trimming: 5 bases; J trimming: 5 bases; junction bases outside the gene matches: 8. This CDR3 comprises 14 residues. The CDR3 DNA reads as TGCAGCGTTAGCCGGGACAGCGCAAATGAAAAACTGTTTTTT. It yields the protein CSVSRDSANEKLFF.

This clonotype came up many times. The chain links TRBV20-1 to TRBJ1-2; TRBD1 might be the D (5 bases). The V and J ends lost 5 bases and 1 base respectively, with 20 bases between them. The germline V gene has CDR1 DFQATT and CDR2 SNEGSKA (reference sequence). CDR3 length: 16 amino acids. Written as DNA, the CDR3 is TGCAGTGCTCCCATTCCGAGCGGGGGTGTTAACTATGGCTACACCTTC. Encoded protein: CSAPIPSGGVNYGYTF.

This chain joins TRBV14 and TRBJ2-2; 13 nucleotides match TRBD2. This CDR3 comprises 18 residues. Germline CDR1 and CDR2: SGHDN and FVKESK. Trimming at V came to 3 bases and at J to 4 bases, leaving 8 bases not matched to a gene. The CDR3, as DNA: TGTGCCAGCAGCCACCTACTAGCGGGAGGGCGTCCCACCGGGGAGCTGTTTTTT. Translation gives CASSHLLAGGRPTGELFF.

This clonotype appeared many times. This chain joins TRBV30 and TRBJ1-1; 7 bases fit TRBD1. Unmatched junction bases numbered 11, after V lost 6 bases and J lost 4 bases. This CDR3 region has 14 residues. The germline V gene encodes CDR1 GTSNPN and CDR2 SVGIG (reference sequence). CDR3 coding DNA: TGTGCCTGTCAAGCGGGACAGCACGCCACTGAAGCTTTCTTT. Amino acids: CACQAGQHATEAFF.

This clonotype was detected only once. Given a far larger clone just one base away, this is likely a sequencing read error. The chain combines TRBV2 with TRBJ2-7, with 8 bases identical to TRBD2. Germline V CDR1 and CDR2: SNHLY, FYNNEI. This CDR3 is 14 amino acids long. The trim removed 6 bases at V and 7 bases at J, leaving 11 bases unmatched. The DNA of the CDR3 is TGTGCCAGCAGGGGACTAGTTGCCGAAAATGAGCAGTACTTC. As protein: CASRGLVAENEQYF.

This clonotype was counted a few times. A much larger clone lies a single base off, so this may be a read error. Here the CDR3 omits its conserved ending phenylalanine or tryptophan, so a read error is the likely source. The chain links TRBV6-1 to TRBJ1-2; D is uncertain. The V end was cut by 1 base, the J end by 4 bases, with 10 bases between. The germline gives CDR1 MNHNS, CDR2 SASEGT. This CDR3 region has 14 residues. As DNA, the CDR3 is TGTGCCAGCAGTGAAGATCACAGCTCCTATGGCTACACCCTC. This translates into CASSEDHSSYGYTL.

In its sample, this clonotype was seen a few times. CDR3 DNA: TGTGCCAGCAGCATCGAGACAGGGAGAAAACTGTTTTTT. Encoded protein: CASSIETGRKLFF. This sequence joins TRBV7-9 and TRBJ1-4; 7 bases are shared with TRBD1. With V trimmed by 5 bases and J by 10 bases, 7 bases remained unmatched. This CDR3 region has 13 residues. Germline CDR1 SEHNR, CDR2 FQNEAQ (reference sequence).

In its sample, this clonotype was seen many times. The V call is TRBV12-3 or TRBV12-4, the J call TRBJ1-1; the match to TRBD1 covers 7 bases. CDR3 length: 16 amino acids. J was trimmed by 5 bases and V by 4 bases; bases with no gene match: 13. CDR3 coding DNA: TGTGCCAGCAGTTCGTTTCTCAGGGGGAGGTTAACTGAAGCTTTCTTT. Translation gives CASSSFLRGRLTEAFF.

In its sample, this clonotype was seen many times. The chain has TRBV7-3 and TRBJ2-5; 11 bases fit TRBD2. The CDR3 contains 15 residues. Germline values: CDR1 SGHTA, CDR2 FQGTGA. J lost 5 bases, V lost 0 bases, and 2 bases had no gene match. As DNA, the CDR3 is TGTGCCAGCAGCTTAACGGCTAGCGGGAGGGAGACCCAGTACTTC. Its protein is CASSLTASGRETQYF.

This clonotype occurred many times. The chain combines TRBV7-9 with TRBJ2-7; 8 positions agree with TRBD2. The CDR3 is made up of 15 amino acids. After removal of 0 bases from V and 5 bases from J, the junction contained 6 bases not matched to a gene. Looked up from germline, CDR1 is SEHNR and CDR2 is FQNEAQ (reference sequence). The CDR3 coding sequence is TGTGCCAGCAGCTTAGCGGTCGGGAGGGAGGACGAGCAGTACTTC. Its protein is CASSLAVGREDEQYF.

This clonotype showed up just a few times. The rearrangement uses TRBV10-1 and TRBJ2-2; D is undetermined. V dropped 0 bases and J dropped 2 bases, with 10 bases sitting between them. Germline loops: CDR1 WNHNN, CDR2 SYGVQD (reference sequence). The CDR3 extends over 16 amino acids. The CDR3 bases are TGCGCCAGCAGTGAGTCGGTTTCCCGAAACACCGGGGAGCTGTTTTTT. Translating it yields CASSESVSRNTGELFF.

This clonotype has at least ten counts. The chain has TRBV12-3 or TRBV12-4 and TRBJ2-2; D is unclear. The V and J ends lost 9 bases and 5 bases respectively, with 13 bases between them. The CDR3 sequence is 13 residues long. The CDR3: CASLTWGTGELFF. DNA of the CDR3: TGTGCCAGTTTAACCTGGGGAACCGGGGAGCTGTTTTTT.

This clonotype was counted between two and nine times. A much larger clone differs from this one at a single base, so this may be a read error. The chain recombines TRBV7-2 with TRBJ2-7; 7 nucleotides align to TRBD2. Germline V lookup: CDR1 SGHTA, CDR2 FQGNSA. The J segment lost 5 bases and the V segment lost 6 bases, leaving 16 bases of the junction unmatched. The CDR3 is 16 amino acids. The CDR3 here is CASRRVGTNGPDEQYF. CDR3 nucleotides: TGTGCCAGCAGAAGGGTGGGGACTAATGGGCCGGACGAGCAGTACTTC.

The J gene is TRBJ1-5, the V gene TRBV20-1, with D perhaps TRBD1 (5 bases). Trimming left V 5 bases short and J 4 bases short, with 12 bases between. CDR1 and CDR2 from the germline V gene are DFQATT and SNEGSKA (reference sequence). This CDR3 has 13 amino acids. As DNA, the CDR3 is TGCAGTGCTGTTAGAGAGGGGAATCAGCCCCAGCATTTT. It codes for CSAVREGNQPQHF.

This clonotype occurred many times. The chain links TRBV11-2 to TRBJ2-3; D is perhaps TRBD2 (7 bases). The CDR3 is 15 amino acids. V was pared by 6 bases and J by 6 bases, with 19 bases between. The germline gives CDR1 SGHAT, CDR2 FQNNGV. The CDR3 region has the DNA TGTGCCAGCAGTACACGGGGGGCGTTTTTGGATACGCAGTATTTT. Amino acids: CASSTRGAFLDTQYF. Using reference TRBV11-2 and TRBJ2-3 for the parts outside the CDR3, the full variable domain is EAGVAQSPRYKIIEKRQSVAFWCNPISGHATLYWYQQILGQGPKLLIQFQNNGVVDDSQLPKDRFSAERLKGVDSTLKIQPAKLEDSAVYLCASSTRGAFLDTQYFGPGTRLTVL.

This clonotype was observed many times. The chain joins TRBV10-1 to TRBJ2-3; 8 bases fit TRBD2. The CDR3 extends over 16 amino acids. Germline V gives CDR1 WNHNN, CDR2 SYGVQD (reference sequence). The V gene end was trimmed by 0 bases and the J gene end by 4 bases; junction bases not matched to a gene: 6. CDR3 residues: CASSESAGGLPDTQYF. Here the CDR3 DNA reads TGCGCCAGCAGTGAGTCCGCGGGGGGCCTACCAGATACGCAGTATTTT.

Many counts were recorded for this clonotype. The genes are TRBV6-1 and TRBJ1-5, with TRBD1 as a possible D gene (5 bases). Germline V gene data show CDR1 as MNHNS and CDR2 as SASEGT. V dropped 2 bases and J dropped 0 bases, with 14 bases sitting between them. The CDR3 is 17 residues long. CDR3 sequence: CASSERGSVYSNQPQHF. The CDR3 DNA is TGTGCCAGCAGTGAACGGGGGTCAGTTTATAGCAATCAGCCCCAGCATTTT.